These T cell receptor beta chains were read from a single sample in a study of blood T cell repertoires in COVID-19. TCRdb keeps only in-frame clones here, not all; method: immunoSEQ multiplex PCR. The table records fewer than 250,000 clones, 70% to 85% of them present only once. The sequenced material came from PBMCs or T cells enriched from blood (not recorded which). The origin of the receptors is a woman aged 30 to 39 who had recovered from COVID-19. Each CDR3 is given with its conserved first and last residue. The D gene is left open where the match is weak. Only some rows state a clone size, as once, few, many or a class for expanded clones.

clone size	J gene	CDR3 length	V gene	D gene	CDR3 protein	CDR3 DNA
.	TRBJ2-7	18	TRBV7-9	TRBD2	CASSIWTSGPGKNYEQYF	TGTGCCAGCAGCATATGGACTAGCGGGCCTGGAAAAAACTACGAGCAGTACTTC
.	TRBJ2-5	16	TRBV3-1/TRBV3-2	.	CASSQDLGGGVETQYF	TGTGCCAGCAGCCAAGATTTAGGCGGGGGCGTGGAGACCCAGTACTTC
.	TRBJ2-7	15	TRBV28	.	CASSFPPRGSYEQYF	TGTGCCAGCAGTTTCCCACCCAGGGGAAGCTACGAGCAGTACTTC
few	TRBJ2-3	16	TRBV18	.	CASSPWEQSVTDTQYF	TGTGCCAGCTCACCCTGGGAGCAGTCCGTCACAGATACGCAGTATTTT
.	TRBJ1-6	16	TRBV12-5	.	CASGLSTPRYNSPLHF	TGTGCTAGTGGTTTGTCGACACCACGCTATAATTCACCCCTCCACTTT
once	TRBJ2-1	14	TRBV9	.	CASSPPGRGSEQFF	TGTGCCAGCAGCCCTCCCGGGAGAGGGTCTGAGCAGTTCTTC
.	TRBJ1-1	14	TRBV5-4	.	CASSWTRRHTEAFF	TGTGCCAGCAGCTGGACTAGGAGGCACACTGAAGCTTTCTTT
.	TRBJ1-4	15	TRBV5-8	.	CASSLEGGASEKLFF	TGTGCCAGCAGCTTGGAGGGAGGGGCCTCGGAAAAACTGTTTTTT
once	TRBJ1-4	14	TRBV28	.	CASSLVATNEKLFF	TGTGCCAGCAGTTTAGTAGCAACTAATGAAAAACTGTTTTTT
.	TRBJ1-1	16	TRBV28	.	CASSQVTGHPNTEAFF	TGTGCCAGCAGCCAAGTGACGGGACACCCGAACACTGAAGCTTTCTTT